The 29 T cell receptor beta chains presented below share a single source sample, sequenced in a study of blood T cell repertoires in COVID-19. Clones were sequenced by immunoSEQ multiplex PCR, and TCRdb holds only the in-frame ones, with some missing. The data show about 67,000 clones, about 90% seen once. Material for sequencing was peripheral blood. The receptors stem from a man in his fifties with active COVID-19.

The V and J genes are TRBV4-2 and TRBJ2-2, with D possibly matching TRBD2 (6 bases). Germline V gene sequence: CDR1 LGHNA, CDR2 YNFKEQ. This CDR3 region has 15 residues. With 1 base removed from V and 0 bases from J, the gap between germline ends came to 6 bases. The CDR3 protein is CASSQGGANTGELFF. In DNA form, the CDR3 reads TGTGCCAGCAGCCAAGGGGGGGCGAACACCGGGGAGCTGTTTTTT.

The V and J genes are TRBV2 and TRBJ1-1; D perhaps matches TRBD1 (5 bases). This CDR3 has 14 residues. Germline-derived CDR1 and CDR2 are SNHLY and FYNNEI. Trimming left V 3 bases short and J 4 bases short, with 12 bases between. The CDR3 region is CASSDGQGFTEAFF. The CDR3 nucleotides are TGTGCCAGCAGTGACGGGCAGGGCTTCACTGAAGCTTTCTTT.

The chain links TRBV11-1 to TRBJ2-7; D remains ambiguous. The germline V gene encodes CDR1 SGHAT and CDR2 FQDESV (reference sequence). This CDR3 is built from 15 residues. Trimming stripped 5 bases from V and 6 bases from J, with 20 bases between. CDR3 amino acids: CASSPRLETKAEQYF. The DNA of the CDR3 is TGTGCCAGCAGCCCGAGACTGGAAACTAAGGCCGAGCAGTACTTC.

V usage is TRBV3-1 (or the pseudogene TRBV3-2) and J usage is TRBJ1-1; 12 bases agree with TRBD1. V lost 1 base and J lost 4; bases outside the gene matches: 13. This CDR3 comprises 19 residues. Germline V CDR1 and CDR2: LGHDT, YNNKEL (reference sequence). Here the CDR3 DNA reads TGTGCCAGCAGCCAAGGGCTCCCGGGACAGGGGGCTCGAGGCACTGAAGCTTTCTTT. Translation gives CASSQGLPGQGARGTEAFF.

J is TRBJ2-7 and V is TRBV28; perhaps TRBD2 as D (5 bases). This CDR3 contains 13 residues. V was clipped by 0 bases and J by 7 bases, with 10 bases between them. CDR1 and CDR2 (germline): MDHEN, SYDVKM. DNA for the CDR3: TGTGCCAGCAGTTTATGGGCTAGGAGGGAGCAGTACTTC. It encodes CASSLWARREQYF.

The chain joins TRBV28 to TRBJ1-2; 7 bases are a match to TRBD1. The CDR3 sequence is 14 residues long. V was pared by 5 bases and J by 4 bases, with 7 bases of the junction left unmatched. The germline V gene has CDR1 MDHEN and CDR2 SYDVKM. The CDR3 coding sequence is TGTGCCAGCAGTATCGACAGGGATACCTATGGCTACACCTTC. It encodes CASSIDRDTYGYTF.

This clone has a single count. V usage is TRBV28 and J usage is TRBJ1-1, with D perhaps matching TRBD1 (5 bases). Trimming stripped 2 bases from V and 1 base from J, with 11 bases between. Germline-derived CDR1 and CDR2 are MDHEN and SYDVKM. The CDR3 totals 15 residues. CDR3 bases: TGTGCCAGCAGTTTAGGGGCCCCCCGGAACACTGAAGCTTTCTTT. Protein sequence: CASSLGAPRNTEAFF.

This chain joins TRBV9 and TRBJ1-4; D is possibly TRBD1 (6 bases). Germline values: CDR1 SGDLS, CDR2 YYNGEE. Trimming stripped 3 bases from V and 6 bases from J, with 15 bases between. CDR3 length: 15 amino acids. CDR3 region: CASSASGVLDEKLFF. CDR3 in DNA: TGTGCCAGCAGCGCGTCAGGGGTATTGGATGAAAAACTGTTTTTT. Combining the CDR3 with reference TRBV9 and TRBJ1-4 gives the whole variable domain DSGVTQTPKHLITATGQRVTLRCSPRSGDLSVYWYQQSLDQGLQFLIQYYNGEERAKGNILERFSAQQFPDLHSELNLSSLELGDSALYFCASSASGVLDEKLFFGSGTQLSVL.

This chain links TRBV6-6 with TRBJ2-7; D unresolved. This CDR3 contains 14 residues. Trimming removed 7 bases from V and 5 bases from J, with 18 bases in between. CDR1 MNHNY and CDR2 SVGAGI come from the germline V gene (reference sequence). The CDR3 reads CASKGEVGWNEQYF. The CDR3 region has the DNA TGTGCCAGCAAAGGAGAAGTGGGTTGGAACGAGCAGTACTTC.

The chain uses TRBV10-3 and TRBJ2-5; 7 bases map to TRBD2. The CDR3 runs to 17 residues. V shed 0 bases and J 2 bases; nucleotides not matched to a gene: 9. CDR1 and CDR2 (germline): ENHRY, SYGVKD. CDR3 in amino acids: CAISESPSGTTQETQYF. The DNA of the CDR3 is TGTGCCATCAGTGAGTCGCCTAGCGGAACAACACAAGAGACCCAGTACTTC.

The J gene is TRBJ2-5, the V gene TRBV18; perhaps TRBD1 as D (6 bases). The CDR3 totals 16 residues. Trimming pared 6 bases from V and 2 bases from J, leaving 19 bases between. The germline gives CDR1 KGHSH, CDR2 LQKENI. The CDR3 here is CASSPQWGRGQETQYF. CDR3 in DNA: TGTGCCAGCTCTCCCCAATGGGGCAGGGGACAAGAGACCCAGTACTTC.

This sequence joins TRBV10-3 and TRBJ1-2, with D perhaps TRBD1 (6 bases). This CDR3 is 16 amino acids long. Germline V gene sequence: CDR1 ENHRY, CDR2 SYGVKD. V was clipped by 2 bases and J by 5 bases, with 18 bases between them. CDR3 bases: TGTGCCATCAGTGAGCCGAACTCCGGGACACTGTATGGCTACACCTTC. Translating it yields CAISEPNSGTLYGYTF.

The CDR3 DNA reads as TGTGCCAGCAGCTTACTGGCGGGTAACACTGAAGCTTTCTTT. Translating gives CASSLLAGNTEAFF. This rearrangement joins TRBV6-5 to TRBJ1-1, with no clear D. Germline CDR1 reads MNHEY; CDR2 reads SVGAGI. V was shortened by 6 bases and J by 2 bases, with 13 bases between the two germline ends. The CDR3 spans 14 residues.

This chain uses TRBV7-2 with TRBJ2-4; D is uncertain. V dropped 6 bases and J dropped 3 bases, with 9 bases sitting between them. The CDR3 extends over 13 amino acids. Germline V gene sequence: CDR1 SGHTA, CDR2 FQGNSA. In DNA form, the CDR3 reads TGTGCCAGCAGTCCGGTACTCAAAAACATTCAGTACTTC. It is translated as CASSPVLKNIQYF.

This rearrangement joins TRBV9 to TRBJ1-2; TRBD1 matches 7 bases. This CDR3 comprises 14 residues. Germline lookup yields CDR1 SGDLS and CDR2 YYNGEE. The J segment lost 10 bases and the V segment lost 4 bases, leaving 13 bases of the junction unmatched. The CDR3 loop is CASSTPTGNDVYTF. The CDR3 DNA follows: TGTGCCAGCAGCACCCCGACAGGGAACGATGTCTACACCTTC. Based on the CDR3 plus reference TRBV9 and TRBJ1-2, the full variable domain is DSGVTQTPKHLITATGQRVTLRCSPRSGDLSVYWYQQSLDQGLQFLIQYYNGEERAKGNILERFSAQQFPDLHSELNLSSLELGDSALYFCASSTPTGNDVYTFGSGTRLTVV.

This clone appeared once. The chain links TRBV11-3 to TRBJ1-6; 8 bases are a match to TRBD1. V dropped 2 bases and J dropped 7; count of bases not matched to a gene: 7. The germline CDR1 and CDR2 sequences are SGHNT and YENEEA. This CDR3 contains 16 residues. CDR3 DNA: TGTGCCAGCAGCTTACTTGGGGGACAGGTGAATTCACCCCTCCACTTT. This gives the protein CASSLLGGQVNSPLHF.

The rearrangement links TRBV30 to TRBJ1-2; 9 bases align to TRBD1. Trimming cost V 3 bases and J 0 bases; bases outside gene matches: 5. CDR1 is GTSNPN, CDR2 SVGIG, per germline (reference sequence). CDR3 length: 15 residues. The chain's CDR3 is CAWRATGGANYGYTF. In nucleotides, the CDR3 is TGTGCCTGGAGGGCGACAGGGGGAGCTAACTATGGCTACACCTTC. Using reference TRBV30 and TRBJ1-2 for the parts outside the CDR3, the full variable domain is SQTIHQWPATLVQPVGSPLSLECTVEGTSNPNLYWYRQAAGRGLQLLFYSVGIGQISSEVPQNLSASRPQDRQFILSSKKLLLSDSGFYLCAWRATGGANYGYTFGSGTRLTVV.

V usage is TRBV11-3 and J usage is TRBJ2-7; 9 nucleotides agree with TRBD1. Trimming cost V 2 bases and J 13 bases; bases outside gene matches: 12. The CDR3 loop spans 14 amino acids. Germline V gene sequence: CDR1 SGHNT, CDR2 YENEEA. The CDR3 region has the DNA TGTGCCAGCAGCTTAAGATCCGGACAGGGGCTCGTCTACTTC. Encoded protein: CASSLRSGQGLVYF.

The rearrangement links TRBV4-1 to TRBJ1-3; D remains ambiguous. The V end was cut by 0 bases, the J end by 1 base, with 4 bases between. Germline lookup yields CDR1 MGHRA and CDR2 YSYEKL. The CDR3 spans 14 residues. The CDR3 protein is CASSQDGSGNTIYF. In nucleotides, the CDR3 is TGCGCCAGCAGCCAAGACGGGTCTGGAAACACCATATATTTT.

This clone was seen a few times. The CDR3 DNA reads as TGTGCCAGCAGCGCCTGGCAGGGGGGCTACACCTTC. Protein sequence: CASSAWQGGYTF. The chain is built from TRBV5-4 and TRBJ1-2; possibly TRBD1 for D (6 bases). The V end was cut by 4 bases, the J end by 8 bases, with 12 bases between. Germline V gene lookup returns CDR1 SGHNT and CDR2 YYREEE (reference sequence). This CDR3 is built from 12 residues.

This clone was recorded once. The gene calls are TRBV2 and TRBJ2-6; D might be TRBD1 (6 bases). Trimming removed 6 bases at V and 0 bases at J, with 12 bases between. This CDR3 region has 16 residues. Germline CDR1 and CDR2: SNHLY and FYNNEI. For the CDR3, the DNA is TGTGCCAGCAGACCCGTCAGGGGCTCTGGGGCCAACGTCCTGACTTTC. Translated: CASRPVRGSGANVLTF.

The chain uses TRBV27 and TRBJ1-1; D might be TRBD1 (5 bases). V was trimmed by 5 bases and J by 7 bases, leaving 11 bases between them. This CDR3 region has 12 residues. Germline CDR1 reads MNHEY; CDR2 reads SMNVEV (reference sequence). DNA of the CDR3: TGTGCCAGCAGTCCCCTGGGGCGTGAAGCTTTCTTT. Its protein product is CASSPLGREAFF.

The V call is TRBV14, the J call TRBJ2-1, with a tentative D call TRBD2 (6 bases). The germline V gene encodes CDR1 SGHDN and CDR2 FVKESK. This CDR3 has 18 amino acids. The V gene lost 3 bases and the J gene lost 2 bases, with 20 bases spanning the gap. In DNA form, the CDR3 reads TGTGCCAGCAGCCAGCCGAAAAGGCTAGCGCTCACCTACAATGAGCAGTTCTTC. It translates to CASSQPKRLALTYNEQFF.

This sequence joins TRBV5-1 and TRBJ1-5; D is undetermined. Germline values: CDR1 SGHRS, CDR2 YFSETQ. The CDR3 contains 13 residues. Trimming took 0 bases from V and 4 from J, leaving 5 bases between them. The CDR3 loop reads CASSLDRNQPQHF. The CDR3 DNA follows: TGCGCCAGCAGCTTGGACAGAAATCAGCCCCAGCATTTT.

The chain combines TRBV20-1 with TRBJ1-6; D may be TRBD1 (5 bases). Between the trimmed V and J ends, which lost 2 bases and 14 bases, there was a span of 10 bases. The germline gives CDR1 DFQATT, CDR2 SNEGSKA (reference sequence). The CDR3 totals 11 residues. The CDR3 protein is CSARLGRALHF. CDR3 sequence (DNA): TGCAGTGCTAGACTTGGCAGGGCCCTCCACTTT.

V is TRBV6-5 and J is TRBJ2-7, with 11 nucleotides matching TRBD1. CDR1 is MNHEY, CDR2 SVGAGI, per germline. The V gene end was trimmed by 2 bases and the J gene end by 6 bases; junction bases not matched to a gene: 6. The CDR3 is made up of 15 amino acids. The CDR3 coding sequence is TGTGCCAGCAGTTACGGGTCAGGACAGGGGGCCGAGCAGTACTTC. Translation: CASSYGSGQGAEQYF.

The chain combines TRBV2 with TRBJ1-2, with D unresolved. The CDR3 is 18 residues long. Germline lookup yields CDR1 SNHLY and CDR2 FYNNEI. The germline V and J ends were trimmed by 2 bases and 0 bases, with 19 bases remaining between them. CDR3 DNA: TGTGCCAGCAGTGAACAACACGCTCTCGAACGATCTAACTATGGCTACACCTTC. Translated, it gives CASSEQHALERSNYGYTF.

This clone has only a few counts. The J gene is TRBJ1-2, the V gene TRBV7-9; the D gene is possibly TRBD1 (5 bases). This CDR3 is 14 amino acids long. The V gene's germline CDR1 is SEHNR and CDR2 FQNEAQ (reference sequence). V dropped 0 bases and J dropped 5 bases, with 10 bases sitting between them. The CDR3 sequence: CASSLAGAQYGYTF. CDR3 in DNA: TGTGCCAGCAGCTTAGCAGGGGCGCAGTATGGCTACACCTTC.

The J gene is TRBJ2-2, the V gene TRBV6-6, with no clear D. V was pared by 0 bases and J by 13 bases, with 18 bases between. Germline V gene lookup returns CDR1 MNHNY and CDR2 SVGAGI (reference sequence). This CDR3 contains 15 residues. The CDR3 nucleotides are TGTGCCAGCAGTTACTCGAAAAGTCTCAGCCTAGGGCTGTTTTTT. Amino acid sequence: CASSYSKSLSLGLFF.